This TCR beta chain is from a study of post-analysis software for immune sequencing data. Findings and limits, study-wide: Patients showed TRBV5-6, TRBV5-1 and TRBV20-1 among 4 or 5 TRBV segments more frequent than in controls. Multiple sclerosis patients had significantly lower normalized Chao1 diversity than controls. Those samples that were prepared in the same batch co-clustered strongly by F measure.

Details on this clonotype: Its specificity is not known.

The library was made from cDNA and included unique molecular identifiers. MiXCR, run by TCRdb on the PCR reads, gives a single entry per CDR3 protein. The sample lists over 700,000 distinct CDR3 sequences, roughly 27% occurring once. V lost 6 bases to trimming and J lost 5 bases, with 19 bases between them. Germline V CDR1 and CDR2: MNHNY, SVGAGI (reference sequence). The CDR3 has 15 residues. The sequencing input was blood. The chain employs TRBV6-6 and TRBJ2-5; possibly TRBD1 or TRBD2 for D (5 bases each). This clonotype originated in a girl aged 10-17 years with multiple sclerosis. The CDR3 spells CASRGAGVRYETQYF. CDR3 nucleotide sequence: TGTGCCAGCAGAGGGGCCGGGGTCCGTTACGAGACCCAGTACTTC.